What follows is one TCR beta chain and its context. Its antigen remains unidentified. The data stem from a study of Ad26.COV2.S vaccination and SARS-CoV-2 variants. Losses at the gene ends were 5 bases for V and 2 bases for J; bases not matched to a gene: 7. Germline V CDR1 and CDR2: SGHTA, FQGNSA. This CDR3 spans 15 amino acids. This table comes from immunoSEQ multiplex PCR, and its TCRdb copy is limited to in-frame clones, with some not included. The repertoire includes fewer than 100,000 clones, about four fifths of them detected once, and approximately 15% sits in the top ten. General study findings and limits: Measures of TCR breadth and depth may have fallen short of total T cell responses. Following vaccination, spike-specific CD8+ and CD4+ T cell responses reportedly exhibited substantial breadth. For non-spike TCRs, breadth in vaccine recipients resembled that in placebo recipients.

The chain links TRBV7-2 to TRBJ2-7; TRBD2 aligns across 9 bases. The sample here was peripheral blood, taken after recovery from COVID-19. This clonotype was obtained from a human donor who had recovered from COVID-19. The DNA for the CDR3 is TGTGCCAGCAGCACTTCTAGCGGGACAACCTACGAGCAGTACTTC. Encoded protein: CASSTSSGTTYEQYF.